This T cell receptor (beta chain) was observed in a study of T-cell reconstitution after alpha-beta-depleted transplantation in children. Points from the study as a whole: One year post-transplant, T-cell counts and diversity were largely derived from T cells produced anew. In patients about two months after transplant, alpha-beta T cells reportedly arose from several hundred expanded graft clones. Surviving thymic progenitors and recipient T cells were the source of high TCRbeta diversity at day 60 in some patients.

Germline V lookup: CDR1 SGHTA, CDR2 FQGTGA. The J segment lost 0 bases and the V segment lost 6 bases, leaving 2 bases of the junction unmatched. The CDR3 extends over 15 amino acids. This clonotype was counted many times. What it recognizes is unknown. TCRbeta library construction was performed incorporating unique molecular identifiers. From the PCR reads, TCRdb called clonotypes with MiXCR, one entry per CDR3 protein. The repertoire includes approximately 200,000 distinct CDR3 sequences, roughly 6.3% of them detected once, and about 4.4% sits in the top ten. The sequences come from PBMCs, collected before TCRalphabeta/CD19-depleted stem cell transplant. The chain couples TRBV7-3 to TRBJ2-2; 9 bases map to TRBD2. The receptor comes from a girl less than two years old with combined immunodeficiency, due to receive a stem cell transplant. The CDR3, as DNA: TGTGCCAGCAGGGCTAGCGGGGCGAACACCGGGGAGCTGTTTTTT. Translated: CASRASGANTGELFF.